This T cell receptor (beta chain) was sequenced for a study of T cells after yellow fever vaccination. V was shortened by 4 bases and J by 0 bases, with 10 bases between the two germline ends. Germline V CDR1 and CDR2: MNHEY, SMNVEV (reference sequence). The CDR3 runs 15 residues. TCRdb re-called the 5' RACE reads with MiXCR, one entry per CDR3 protein. Of some 120,000 distinct CDR3 sequences in the sample, roughly 15% were seen once. This clonotype was found a few times. The chain recombines TRBV27 with TRBJ1-5; maybe TRBD1 (5 bases). This specimen consisted of CD8+ T cells sorted from PBMCs, obtained 5 days after the yellow fever booster vaccination. This clonotype originated in a man younger than 35 who received the YFV17D yellow fever vaccine. The chain's CDR3 is CASSSGLHSNQPQHF. The CDR3 nucleotides read TGTGCCAGCAGTTCGGGACTTCATAGCAATCAGCCCCAGCATTTT.